These 14 T cell receptor beta chains were all obtained from the same sample, sequenced in a study of blood T cell repertoires in COVID-19. This table comes from immunoSEQ multiplex PCR, and its TCRdb copy is limited to in-frame clones, with some not included. The data show around 130,000 clones, 82% seen once. Sequencing input: peripheral blood. These receptors all stem from a woman aged 80 or older with acute or convalescent COVID-19.

The V call is TRBV5-1, the J call TRBJ2-5; the D is unclear. Per the germline V gene, CDR1 is SGHRS and CDR2 is YFSETQ. The CDR3 spans 14 residues. The V and J ends lost 3 bases and 0 bases respectively, with 9 bases between them. CDR3 nucleotide sequence: TGCGCCAGCAGCTGGCCAGGCTACCAAGAGACCCAGTACTTC. Translating gives CASSWPGYQETQYF.

This chain links TRBV6-5 with TRBJ1-1, with D perhaps matching TRBD1 (6 bases). The CDR3 runs to 15 residues. In germline, CDR1 is MNHEY, CDR2 SVGAGI. V gave up 5 bases and J gave up 5 bases, with 18 bases separating them. This chain's CDR3 is CASSTQPRGDTEAFF. CDR3 sequence (DNA): TGTGCCAGCAGTACCCAACCCAGGGGAGATACTGAAGCTTTCTTT.

The gene calls are TRBV7-9 and TRBJ1-3; D gene ambiguous. Trimming stripped 5 bases from V and 2 bases from J, with 10 bases between. The germline gives CDR1 SEHNR, CDR2 FQNEAQ (reference sequence). There are 14 residues in the CDR3. CDR3 in DNA: TGTGCCAGCAGCCTCAATTCGGCTGGAAACACCATATATTTT. Encoded protein: CASSLNSAGNTIYF.

The chain has TRBV10-3 and TRBJ2-7; 11 nucleotides agree with TRBD2. The CDR3 has 13 amino acids. V gave up 6 bases and J gave up 6 bases; unmatched junction bases: 4. Germline loops: CDR1 ENHRY, CDR2 SYGVKD. Here the CDR3 reads CAIRGTSGGEQYF. CDR3 DNA: TGTGCCATCAGGGGGACTAGCGGTGGCGAGCAGTACTTC.

The rearrangement uses TRBV27 and TRBJ1-6; TRBD1 agrees at 12 bases. This CDR3 has 16 residues. V lost 5 bases and J lost 9; bases outside the gene matches: 8. Germline loops: CDR1 MNHEY, CDR2 SMNVEV (reference sequence). CDR3 coding DNA: TGTGCCAGCAGTGCCGGGACAGGGGGCTTGAGTTCACCCCTCCACTTT. This encodes CASSAGTGGLSSPLHF.

This clone was recorded once. Other DNA sequences in the sample encode the same CDR3. V and J are TRBV19 and TRBJ2-2; TRBD2 is a possible D gene (5 bases). The CDR3 consists of 13 residues. The V gene's germline CDR1 is LNHDA and CDR2 SQIVND (reference sequence). Trimming pared 1 base from V and 5 bases from J, leaving 5 bases between. CDR3 protein: CASSIGGTGELFF. The CDR3 nucleotides read TGTGCCAGTAGTATAGGAGGGACCGGGGAGCTGTTTTTT.

The chain links TRBV2 to TRBJ2-1, with D hard to call. V lost 4 bases to trimming and J lost 9 bases, with 13 bases between them. CDR1 and CDR2 from the germline V gene are SNHLY and FYNNEI. This CDR3 spans 13 amino acids. The CDR3 nucleotides are TGTGCCAGCAGTGGGTTTTTAGTCGGTGAGCAGTTCTTC. Its translation is CASSGFLVGEQFF. The complete variable domain, with remaining parts taken from reference TRBV2 and TRBJ2-1, reads EPEVTQTPSHQVTQMGQEVILRCVPISNHLYFYWYRQILGQKVEFLVSFYNNEISEKSEIFDDQFSVERPDGSNFTLKIRSTKLEDSAMYFCASSGFLVGEQFFGPGTRLTVL.

This clone appeared a few times. CDR3 residues: CATSSTYSYNEQFF. For the CDR3, the DNA is TGTGCCACCAGTTCGACTTACTCCTACAATGAGCAGTTCTTC. The chain links TRBV24-1 to TRBJ2-1; D gene uncertain. Trimming shortened V by 6 bases and J by 0 bases, and 8 bases separated the two germline ends. Germline V CDR1 and CDR2: KGHDR, SFDVKD. This CDR3 is 14 amino acids long.

The chain links TRBV27 to TRBJ2-3; D is possibly TRBD2 (5 bases). CDR3 length: 15 amino acids. Trimming removed 2 bases at V and 2 bases at J, with 11 bases between. Germline CDR1 reads MNHEY; CDR2 reads SMNVEV (reference sequence). CDR3 sequence: CASSLSGMDTDTQYF. The CDR3 DNA is TGTGCCAGCAGTTTAAGCGGAATGGACACAGATACGCAGTATTTT.

The J gene is TRBJ1-5, the V gene TRBV7-9; possibly TRBD1 for D (6 bases). The CDR3 consists of 15 residues. CDR1 is SEHNR and CDR2 is FQNEAQ in the germline V gene (reference sequence). Trimming pared 1 base from V and 5 bases from J, leaving 12 bases between. CDR3 DNA: TGTGCCAGCAGCTTAGACAGGGAAGTCGATCAGCCCCAGCATTTT. It specifies CASSLDREVDQPQHF.

The gene calls are TRBV7-3 and TRBJ2-7, with TRBD1 as a possible D gene (6 bases). Germline V lookup: CDR1 SGHTA, CDR2 FQGTGA. The CDR3 extends over 15 amino acids. The ends were cut back, 2 bases at V and 3 bases at J, with 14 bases in the middle. The CDR3 is CASSLWAGANYEQYF. In DNA form, the CDR3 reads TGTGCCAGCAGCTTATGGGCAGGGGCGAACTACGAGCAGTACTTC.

The rearrangement uses TRBV3-1 (or the pseudogene TRBV3-2) and TRBJ2-3, with TRBD2 identical over 7 bases. This CDR3 has 16 amino acids. CDR1 LGHDT and CDR2 YNNKEL come from the germline V gene (reference sequence). The V segment lost 1 base and the J segment 0 bases; nucleotides outside the gene matches: 4. Written as DNA, the CDR3 is TGTGCCAGCAGCCAAGCGGGGCGGGGGAGCACAGATACGCAGTATTTT. Translating gives CASSQAGRGSTDTQYF.

This chain joins TRBV5-1 and TRBJ2-5, with 9 nucleotides matching TRBD2. Trimming cost V 3 bases and J 4 bases; bases outside gene matches: 13. This CDR3 is built from 17 residues. The germline V gene encodes CDR1 SGHRS and CDR2 YFSETQ. CDR3: CASSWAASGIWGETQYF. The CDR3 DNA follows: TGCGCCAGCAGCTGGGCGGCTAGCGGGATCTGGGGAGAGACCCAGTACTTC.

A note on this clone: The sample has other DNA sequences that encode this CDR3 too. V usage is TRBV15 and J usage is TRBJ2-2; 9 bases match TRBD1. Germline CDR1 is LNHNV and CDR2 is YYDKDF (reference sequence). The CDR3 runs to 14 residues. The ends lost 3 bases at V and 5 bases at J; junction bases unmatched: 1. The CDR3 DNA follows: TGTGCCACCAGCAGGGACAGGGGAACCGGGGAGCTGTTTTTT. Translation: CATSRDRGTGELFF. The full variable domain, its missing parts supplied by reference TRBV15 and TRBJ2-2, is DAMVIQNPRYQVTQFGKPVTLSCSQTLNHNVMYWYQQKSSQAPKLLFHYYDKDFNNEADTPDNFQSRRPNTSFCFLDIRSPGLGDTAMYLCATSRDRGTGELFFGEGSRLTVL.